The source of this T cell receptor beta chain is a study of blood T cell repertoires in COVID-19. Overall study: Italy, Spain and the United States were the sources of the convalescent and acute COVID-19 samples. In each case, the material was cDNA or gDNA derived from T cells, B-cell-depleted T cells, or PBMCs.

Looked up from germline, CDR1 is MNHNS and CDR2 is SASEGT. The CDR3 runs 12 residues. V was pared by 5 bases and J by 6 bases, with 3 bases of the junction left unmatched. Per the study methods: Amplifying reference gene primers gave estimates of nucleated cell counts. The assay was immunoSEQ multiplex PCR, and TCRdb's table has in-frame clones only and misses some. V and J calls and clone size are as listed in that table; D and trimming were resolved from the DNA. The sample has approximately 140,000 clones, approximately 84% seen once. The table lists this clone with a few counts. The sequenced sample was peripheral blood. The receptor comes from a human donor in a cohort sampled during active COVID-19. J is TRBJ2-7 and V is TRBV6-1; 8 bases are a match to TRBD1. DNA of the CDR3: TGTGCCAGCAGTTCCGACAGGGGCGAGCAGTACTTC. Translated: CASSSDRGEQYF.